A single sample is the source of the 29 T cell receptor beta chains below, sequenced in a study of blood T cell repertoires in COVID-19. Measured with immunoSEQ multiplex PCR; TCRdb has only the in-frame clones, and not every one. This repertoire shows some 390,000 clones, 80% to 90% found once; its top ten account for 1.1%. Material for sequencing was PBMCs or T cells enriched from blood (not recorded which). All receptors derive from a young man who had recovered from COVID-19.

J is TRBJ1-1 and V is TRBV19; D is unresolved. The CDR3 is made up of 13 amino acids. V was pared by 8 bases and J by 8 bases, with 18 bases between. Germline V CDR1 and CDR2: LNHDA, SQIVND (reference sequence). The DNA of the CDR3 is TGTGCCAGTCGATTAGTTCCTGGAGGGGAAGCTTTCTTT. Its protein is CASRLVPGGEAFF.

The rearrangement uses TRBV24-1 and TRBJ2-7; D is uncertain. The CDR3 spans 12 residues. V dropped 3 bases and J dropped 3 bases, with 5 bases sitting between them. Germline assignment: CDR1 KGHDR and CDR2 SFDVKD. The CDR3 loop reads CATSDGFYEQYF. The CDR3 region has the DNA TGTGCCACCAGTGATGGCTTCTACGAGCAGTACTTC.

This rearrangement joins TRBV15 to TRBJ1-1; D is unclear. Germline loops: CDR1 LNHNV, CDR2 YYDKDF (reference sequence). The CDR3 has 15 amino acids. Trimming cost V 3 bases and J 3 bases, with 14 bases left between them. The CDR3: CATSSPIGWHTEAFF. DNA of the CDR3: TGTGCCACCAGCAGCCCCATCGGGTGGCACACTGAAGCTTTCTTT.

With respect to this clone: A much larger clone lies one base from this, so it may be a read error. The chain recombines TRBV6-4 with TRBJ2-5; possible D gene TRBD1, 5 bases. With 3 bases removed from V and 5 bases from J, the gap between germline ends came to 16 bases. This CDR3 spans 15 amino acids. Germline CDR1 and CDR2: MRHNA and SNTAGT. The CDR3: CASSEGREKGETQYF. CDR3 in DNA: TGTGCCAGCAGTGAGGGCAGGGAAAAAGGGGAGACCCAGTACTTC.

This chain joins TRBV18 and TRBJ2-7; perhaps TRBD2 as D (6 bases). Trimming stripped 3 bases from V and 0 bases from J, with 12 bases between. This CDR3 comprises 15 residues. CDR1 and CDR2 from the germline V gene are KGHSH and LQKENI. The CDR3 sequence is CASSPLGTDSYEQYF. In DNA, the CDR3 is TGTGCCAGCTCACCTCTTGGGACTGACTCCTACGAGCAGTACTTC.

The chain uses TRBV3-1 (or the pseudogene TRBV3-2) and TRBJ2-3; TRBD2 agrees at 16 bases. Germline V gene data show CDR1 as LGHDT and CDR2 as YNNKEL (reference sequence). The V segment lost 4 bases and the J segment 4 bases; nucleotides outside the gene matches: 14. This CDR3 has 20 amino acids. The CDR3 reads CASSRRSGTSGRAEADTQYF. CDR3 sequence (DNA): TGTGCCAGCAGCCGACGATCCGGGACTAGCGGGAGGGCCGAGGCAGATACGCAGTATTTT.

The chain is built from TRBV30 and TRBJ1-4, with 8 bases matching TRBD1. In germline, CDR1 is GTSNPN, CDR2 SVGIG (reference sequence). The CDR3 is 14 residues long. V was clipped by 3 bases and J by 6 bases; unmatched bases: 6. Here the CDR3 reads CAWRGTGSHEKLFF. CDR3 coding DNA: TGTGCCTGGAGGGGGACAGGAAGTCATGAAAAACTGTTTTTT.

The CDR3 sequence: CASSSGGSYEQYF. The DNA of the CDR3 is TGTGCCAGCAGCTCAGGGGGCTCCTACGAGCAGTACTTC. This chain joins TRBV11-2 and TRBJ2-7; 7 bases line up with TRBD1. In germline, CDR1 is SGHAT, CDR2 FQNNGV. The trim removed 4 bases at V and 0 bases at J, leaving 0 bases unmatched. CDR3 length equals 13 residues.

V is TRBV6-5 and J is TRBJ1-1, with 7 positions matching TRBD1. The germline CDR1 and CDR2 sequences are MNHEY and SVGAGI. The trim removed 6 bases at V and 7 bases at J, leaving 8 bases unmatched. The CDR3 totals 13 residues. CDR3 in amino acids: CASRRGQANEAFF. The CDR3 nucleotides read TGTGCCAGCAGACGAGGACAGGCCAATGAAGCTTTCTTT.

This chain joins TRBV2 and TRBJ1-2; possible D gene TRBD1, 6 bases. Per the germline V gene, CDR1 is SNHLY and CDR2 is FYNNEI. There are 13 residues in the CDR3. Trimming stripped 6 bases from V and 2 bases from J, with 10 bases between. DNA for the CDR3: TGTGCCAGCAGCCAACAGGGAAACTATGGCTACACCTTC. Protein: CASSQQGNYGYTF.

The chain employs TRBV9 and TRBJ2-7, with TRBD2 identical over 9 bases. CDR3 length: 15 amino acids. The V segment lost 3 bases and the J segment 1 base; nucleotides outside the gene matches: 5. Germline-derived CDR1 and CDR2 are SGDLS and YYNGEE. CDR3 in DNA: TGTGCCAGCAGCGAGGGACTAGCTTTGTCCTACGAGCAGTACTTC. Translation: CASSEGLALSYEQYF.

The chain employs TRBV12-5 and TRBJ1-3; no reliable D call. The germline gives CDR1 LGHNT, CDR2 FRNRAP. The length of the CDR3 is 15 residues. V was clipped by 1 base and J by 3 bases, with 10 bases between them. The DNA for the CDR3 is TGTGCTAGTGGTTTGGAGCGGGCTCTTGGAAACACCATATATTTT. It codes for CASGLERALGNTIYF.

The rearrangement uses TRBV2 and TRBJ1-5; a weak D match, TRBD1 (6 bases). Per germline, CDR1 SNHLY and CDR2 FYNNEI. The CDR3 extends over 12 amino acids. The ends were cut back, 5 bases at V and 7 bases at J, with 9 bases in the middle. The CDR3 DNA reads as TGTGCCAGCAGTCAACAGGGCCAGCCCCAGCATTTT. Translating it yields CASSQQGQPQHF. The variable domain in full, completed from reference TRBV2 and TRBJ1-5, reads EPEVTQTPSHQVTQMGQEVILRCVPISNHLYFYWYRQILGQKVEFLVSFYNNEISEKSEIFDDQFSVERPDGSNFTLKIRSTKLEDSAMYFCASSQQGQPQHFGDGTRLSIL.

The chain joins TRBV28 to TRBJ1-5; a possible D gene is TRBD1 (5 bases). This CDR3 has 13 amino acids. CDR1 and CDR2 (germline): MDHEN, SYDVKM. Deletions cut 2 bases from V and 6 bases from J, with 8 bases between. The CDR3 region has the DNA TGTGCCAGCAGTTTAAAAGGGGTTCAGCCCCAGCATTTT. It yields the protein CASSLKGVQPQHF. The complete variable domain, with remaining parts taken from reference TRBV28 and TRBJ1-5, reads DVKVTQSSRYLVKRTGEKVFLECVQDMDHENMFWYRQDPGLGLRLIYFSYDVKMKEKGDIPEGYSVSREKKERFSLILESASTNQTSMYLCASSLKGVQPQHFGDGTRLSIL.

Of note for this clone: The junction shows a germline mismatch at one end, possibly a read error. The rearrangement uses TRBV10-3 and TRBJ2-1; TRBD1 is a possible D gene (8 bases). Germline CDR1 reads ENHRY; CDR2 reads SYGVKD. The CDR3 covers 12 residues. The CDR3 DNA sequence: TGTGCCATCAGCGCGGACAGGGAGGGTCTACTCTTC. It is translated as CAISADREGLLF.

The rearrangement uses TRBV21-1 and TRBJ2-1; the D call in the table, TRBD2, was not verified against the DNA. TRBV21-1 counts as a pseudogene. This CDR3 contains 20 residues. The CDR3: CASSKVELRTSGRSGNEQFF. Written as DNA, the CDR3 is TGTGCCAGCAGCAAAGTCGAACTTAGGACTAGCGGGAGAAGTGGAAATGAGCAGTTCTTC.

CDR3 loop: CASSPEDSYYNEQFF. CDR3 coding DNA: TGCGCCAGCAGCCCAGAGGACTCTTACTACAATGAGCAGTTCTTC. V gene TRBV4-1 combines with J gene TRBJ2-1; D possibly corresponds to TRBD2 (5 bases). CDR1 MGHRA and CDR2 YSYEKL come from the germline V gene. Trimming shortened V by 4 bases and J by 3 bases, and 13 bases separated the two germline ends. This CDR3 region has 15 residues.

The V and J genes are TRBV3-1 (or the pseudogene TRBV3-2) and TRBJ2-7, with a weak D call TRBD2 (6 bases). V gave up 0 bases and J gave up 2 bases, with 14 bases separating them. The CDR3 contains 16 residues. The germline V gene has CDR1 LGHDT and CDR2 YNNKEL (reference sequence). CDR3 DNA: TGTGCCAGCAGCCAAGATATGGGGGGATCCCCCTACGAGCAGTACTTC. Protein: CASSQDMGGSPYEQYF.

The gene calls are TRBV28 and TRBJ1-5, with 7 bases fitting TRBD1. The J segment lost 2 bases and the V segment lost 5 bases, leaving 3 bases of the junction unmatched. The CDR3 contains 14 residues. The V gene's germline CDR1 is MDHEN and CDR2 SYDVKM. CDR3 in DNA: TGTGCCAGCAGTAACAGGGGAGGCAATCAGCCCCAGCATTTT. Encoded protein: CASSNRGGNQPQHF.

This clone came up once. A read error may account for a junction end that differs from germline. This same CDR3 is encoded by further DNA sequences in the sample. The rearrangement links TRBV5-1 to TRBJ2-3; possible D gene TRBD2, 5 bases. The CDR3 is 14 amino acids. Germline CDR1 and CDR2: SGHRS and YFSETQ. In DNA, the CDR3 is TGCGCCAGCAGCTTTTCGTCTAGCACCGATACGCAGTATTTT. Encoded protein: CASSFSSSTDTQYF. The whole variable domain, filled in from reference TRBV5-1 and TRBJ2-3, reads KAGVTQTPRYLIKTRGQQVTLSCSPISGHRSVSWYQQTPGQGLQFLFEYFSETQRNKGNFPGRFSGRQFSNSRSEMNVSTLELGDSALYLCASSFSSSTDTQYFGPGTRLTVL.

V gene TRBV19 combines with J gene TRBJ1-3; a possible D gene is TRBD1 (6 bases). CDR1 is LNHDA, CDR2 SQIVND, per germline (reference sequence). The CDR3 loop spans 15 amino acids. Between the trimmed V and J ends, which lost 4 bases and 6 bases, there was a span of 16 bases. The CDR3 DNA reads TGTGCCAGTAGTACCCGGACAGTGGGTCAAAACACCATATATTTT. Protein sequence: CASSTRTVGQNTIYF.

The chain joins TRBV30 to TRBJ1-3; D not resolved. Trimming stripped 5 bases from V and 4 bases from J, with 15 bases between. The CDR3 has 14 amino acids. CDR1 and CDR2 (germline): GTSNPN, SVGIG (reference sequence). The CDR3 sequence: CAWSGGGGGNTIYF. The CDR3 region has the DNA TGTGCCTGGTCCGGTGGCGGCGGCGGAAACACCATATATTTT.

V usage is TRBV5-6 and J usage is TRBJ1-5; D uncertain. From germline, CDR1 is SGHDT and CDR2 YYEEEE. The CDR3 is 14 residues long. V gave up 6 bases and J gave up 0 bases, with 10 bases separating them. CDR3 nucleotides: TGTGCCAGCAACATCATAAATAGCAATCAGCCCCAGCATTTT. Encoded protein: CASNIINSNQPQHF.

The CDR3 sequence: CASSPGQGIGYTF. The CDR3 coding sequence is TGTGCCAGCTCACCGGGACAGGGGATAGGCTACACCTTC. V and J are TRBV18 and TRBJ1-2, with 10 positions matching TRBD1. The CDR3 is made up of 13 amino acids. Looked up from germline, CDR1 is KGHSH and CDR2 is LQKENI. V shed 3 bases and J 8 bases; nucleotides not matched to a gene: 3.

This clone was picked up a small number of times. The genes are TRBV2 and TRBJ1-3; D remains unclear. Germline V CDR1 and CDR2: SNHLY, FYNNEI. Trimming took off 1 base at V and 3 bases at J, with 13 bases between the two ends. CDR3 size: 16 residues. The CDR3 DNA sequence: TGTGCCAGCAGTGAAGAACGTCCAGACTTTGGAAACACCATATATTTT. Amino acids: CASSEERPDFGNTIYF.

The chain employs TRBV19 and TRBJ2-7; 13 nucleotides match TRBD2. The germline V gene encodes CDR1 LNHDA and CDR2 SQIVND (reference sequence). This CDR3 has 14 amino acids. V was clipped by 5 bases and J by 7 bases; unmatched bases: 5. CDR3 region: CASSSGLAGREQYF. CDR3 DNA sequence: TGTGCCAGTAGTTCGGGACTAGCGGGAAGGGAGCAGTACTTC.

CDR3 residues: CAWTGGFAGNQPQHF. CDR3 nucleotides: TGTGCCTGGACAGGGGGCTTCGCGGGGAATCAGCCCCAGCATTTT. This chain connects TRBV30 to TRBJ1-5; 8 positions match TRBD1. The CDR3 is made up of 15 amino acids. The junction had 9 bases not matched to a gene; V was cut back by 4 bases and J by 4 bases. Germline V lookup: CDR1 GTSNPN, CDR2 SVGIG (reference sequence).

This chain uses TRBV5-1 with TRBJ2-7; 9 positions match TRBD1. The junction had 7 bases not matched to a gene; V was cut back by 4 bases and J by 5 bases. CDR1 is SGHRS, CDR2 YFSETQ, per germline. The CDR3 length is 14 residues. This chain's CDR3 is CASSGGQGLHEQYF. The DNA of the CDR3 is TGCGCCAGCAGCGGGGGACAGGGTCTACACGAGCAGTACTTC. The whole variable domain, remainder taken from reference TRBV5-1 and TRBJ2-7, is KAGVTQTPRYLIKTRGQQVTLSCSPISGHRSVSWYQQTPGQGLQFLFEYFSETQRNKGNFPGRFSGRQFSNSRSEMNVSTLELGDSALYLCASSGGQGLHEQYFGPGTRLTVT.

The chain uses TRBV28 and TRBJ2-5; D gene uncertain. V gave up 4 bases and J gave up 5 bases, with 5 bases separating them. Germline CDR1 reads MDHEN; CDR2 reads SYDVKM. This CDR3 has 11 amino acids. The DNA of the CDR3 is TGTGCCAGCAGTTATATGGAGACCCAGTACTTC. This sequence encodes CASSYMETQYF.